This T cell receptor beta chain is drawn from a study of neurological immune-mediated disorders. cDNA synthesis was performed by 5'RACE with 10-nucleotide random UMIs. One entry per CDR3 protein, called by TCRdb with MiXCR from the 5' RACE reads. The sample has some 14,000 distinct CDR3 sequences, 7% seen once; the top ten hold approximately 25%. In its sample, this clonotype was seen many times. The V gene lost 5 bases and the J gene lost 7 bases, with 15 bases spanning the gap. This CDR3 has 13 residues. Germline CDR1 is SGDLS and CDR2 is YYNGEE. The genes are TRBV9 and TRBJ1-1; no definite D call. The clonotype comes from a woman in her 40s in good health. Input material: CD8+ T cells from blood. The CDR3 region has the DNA TGTGCCAGCAGTCATCCTCCGGCAGTTGAAGCTTTCTTT. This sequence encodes CASSHPPAVEAFF.